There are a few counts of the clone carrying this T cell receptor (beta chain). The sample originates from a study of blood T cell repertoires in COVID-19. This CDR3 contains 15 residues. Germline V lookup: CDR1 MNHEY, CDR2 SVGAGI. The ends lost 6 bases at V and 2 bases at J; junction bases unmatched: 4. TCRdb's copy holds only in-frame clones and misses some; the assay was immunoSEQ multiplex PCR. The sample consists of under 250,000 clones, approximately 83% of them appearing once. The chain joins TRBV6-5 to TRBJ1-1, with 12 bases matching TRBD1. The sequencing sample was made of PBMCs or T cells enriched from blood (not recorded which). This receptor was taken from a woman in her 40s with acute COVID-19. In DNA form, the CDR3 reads TGTGCCAGCAGAGGGACAGGGGGCTATAACACTGAAGCTTTCTTT. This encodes CASRGTGGYNTEAFF.